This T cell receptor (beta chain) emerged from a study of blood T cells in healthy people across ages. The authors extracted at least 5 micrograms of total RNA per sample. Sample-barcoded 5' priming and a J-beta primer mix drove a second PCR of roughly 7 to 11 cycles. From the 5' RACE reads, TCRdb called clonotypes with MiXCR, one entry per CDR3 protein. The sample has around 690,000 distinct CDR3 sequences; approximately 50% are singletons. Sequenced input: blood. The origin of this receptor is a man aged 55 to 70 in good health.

DNA of the CDR3: TGTGCCAGCAGATCGGGACAGGGAGTCTACAATGAGCAGTTCTTC. Amino acid sequence: CASRSGQGVYNEQFF. The chain is built from TRBV2 and TRBJ2-1; TRBD1 matches 9 bases. This CDR3 comprises 15 residues. Losses at the gene ends were 6 bases for V and 3 bases for J; bases not matched to a gene: 6. Germline V lookup: CDR1 SNHLY, CDR2 FYNNEI.